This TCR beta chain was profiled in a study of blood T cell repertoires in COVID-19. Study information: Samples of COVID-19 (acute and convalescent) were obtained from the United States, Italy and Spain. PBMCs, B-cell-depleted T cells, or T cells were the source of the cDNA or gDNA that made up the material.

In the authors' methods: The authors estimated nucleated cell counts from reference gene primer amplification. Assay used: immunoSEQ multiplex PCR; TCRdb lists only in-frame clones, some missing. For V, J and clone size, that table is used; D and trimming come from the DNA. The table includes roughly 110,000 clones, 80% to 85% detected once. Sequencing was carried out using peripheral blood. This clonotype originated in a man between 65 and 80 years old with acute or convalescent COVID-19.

The CDR3, as DNA: TGTGCCAGCAGACTAGCGGGGGGCAACGCCGGGGAGCTGTTTTTT. Translation: CASRLAGGNAGELFF. The V call is TRBV6-5, the J call TRBJ2-2, with 12 bases fitting TRBD2. Per the germline V gene, CDR1 is MNHEY and CDR2 is SVGAGI. The CDR3 extends over 15 amino acids. The V segment lost 6 bases and the J segment 6 bases; nucleotides outside the gene matches: 5.